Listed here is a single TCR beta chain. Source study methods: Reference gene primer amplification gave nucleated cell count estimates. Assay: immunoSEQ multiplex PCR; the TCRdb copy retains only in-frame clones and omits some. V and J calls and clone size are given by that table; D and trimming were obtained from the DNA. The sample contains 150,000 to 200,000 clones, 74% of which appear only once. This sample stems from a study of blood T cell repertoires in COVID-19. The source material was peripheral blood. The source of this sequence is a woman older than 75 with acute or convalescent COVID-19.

The CDR3 loop is CASSQDWGESTDTQYF. For the CDR3, the DNA is TGTGCCAGCAGCCAAGATTGGGGGGAAAGCACAGATACGCAGTATTTT. The chain uses TRBV4-2 and TRBJ2-3, with D possibly being TRBD2 (6 bases). The CDR3 loop spans 16 amino acids. CDR1 is LGHNA and CDR2 is YNFKEQ in the germline V gene. Trimming pared 0 bases from V and 0 bases from J, leaving 10 bases between.